These 26 T cell receptor beta chains share one sample of origin, sequenced in a study of CD8 T cells in Susac syndrome. After extraction with the RNeasy kit, roughly 0.5 to 1 ug of the RNA was reverse transcribed using random hexamers. TCRdb reanalysed the immunoSEQ multiplex PCR reads using MiXCR and keeps one entry per CDR3 protein. The data show approximately 160,000 distinct CDR3 sequences, approximately 94% seen once. Sequenced sample: CD4+ T cells from PBMCs. All receptors derive from a human donor with multiple sclerosis.

This chain joins TRBV12-3 or TRBV12-4 and TRBJ1-2; no clear D. The CDR3 loop spans 14 amino acids. V lost 2 bases to trimming and J lost 8 bases, with 15 bases between them. The CDR3 DNA reads TGTGCCAGCAGTTTAATAGTCGGCATGAGAGGCTACACCTTC. Translating gives CASSLIVGMRGYTF.

The gene calls are TRBV19 and TRBJ2-3, with 7 nucleotides matching TRBD2. The germline gives CDR1 LNHDA, CDR2 SQIVND (reference sequence). Trimming removed 3 bases from V and 5 bases from J; junction bases left unmatched: 5. This CDR3 region has 14 residues. The CDR3 bases are TGTGCCAGTAGTATGGGGGTAGCGGGAGATACGCAGTATTTT. Encoded protein: CASSMGVAGDTQYF.

V and J are TRBV12-3 or TRBV12-4 and TRBJ2-2; no firm D call. This CDR3 contains 12 residues. The V and J ends lost 6 bases and 5 bases respectively, with 7 bases between them. The CDR3 DNA reads as TGTGCCAGCAGCCCTCGGACCGGGGAGCTGTTTTTT. Amino acids: CASSPRTGELFF.

This chain connects TRBV4-3 to TRBJ2-5; D not certain. V lost 0 bases, J lost 5 bases, and 16 bases lay in between. CDR3 length: 16 residues. Germline V CDR1 and CDR2: LGHNA, YSLEER. The CDR3 reads CASSQEGRHGMETQYF. In DNA, the CDR3 is TGCGCCAGCAGCCAAGAAGGGCGCCACGGCATGGAGACCCAGTACTTC.

The gene calls are TRBV14 and TRBJ2-5, with 9 bases lining up with TRBD1. The V and J ends lost 1 base and 1 base, in that order; junction bases with no gene match: 1. Germline CDR1 and CDR2: SGHDN and FVKESK. This CDR3 comprises 15 residues. CDR3: CASSQAGQGQETQYF. The CDR3 DNA is TGTGCCAGCAGCCAAGCGGGACAGGGCCAAGAGACCCAGTACTTC.

This chain links TRBV10-3 with TRBJ2-6; no clear D. The germline gives CDR1 ENHRY, CDR2 SYGVKD. The V end lost 2 bases, the J end lost 0 bases, and 2 bases lay between the germline ends. The CDR3 runs 14 residues. CDR3 DNA sequence: TGTGCCATCAGTGAGAACTCTGGGGCCAACGTCCTGACTTTC. Its translation is CAISENSGANVLTF.

The genes are TRBV11-1 and TRBJ1-2; 8 nucleotides match TRBD1. This CDR3 region has 13 residues. The ends lost 5 bases at V and 6 bases at J; junction bases unmatched: 5. Germline V gene sequence: CDR1 SGHAT, CDR2 FQDESV (reference sequence). Here the CDR3 DNA reads TGTGCCAGCAGCGAAGGGACAGGTGATGGCTACACCTTC. This gives the protein CASSEGTGDGYTF.

The chain has TRBV29-1 and TRBJ2-7, with TRBD2 identical over 12 bases. The length of the CDR3 is 14 residues. The germline V gene encodes CDR1 SQVTM and CDR2 ANQGSEA. The V gene end was trimmed by 2 bases and the J gene end by 6 bases; junction bases not matched to a gene: 5. CDR3 in DNA: TGCAGCGTTGAACCCCTAGCGGGAGGGACCGAGCAGTACTTC. The encoded protein is CSVEPLAGGTEQYF.

In its sample, this clonotype was seen a few times. This rearrangement joins TRBV29-1 to TRBJ2-7; TRBD1 might be the D (6 bases). This CDR3 has 10 amino acids. In germline, CDR1 is SQVTM, CDR2 ANQGSEA. V lost 7 bases and J lost 3, with 7 bases in between. CDR3 nucleotide sequence: TGCAGCGCAGGGGACTACGAGCAGTACTTC. It yields the protein CSAGDYEQYF.

This chain connects TRBV20-1 to TRBJ2-3; the match to TRBD1 covers 7 bases. This CDR3 comprises 10 residues. Trimming cost V 6 bases and J 6 bases; bases outside gene matches: 0. Germline CDR1 reads DFQATT; CDR2 reads SNEGSKA (reference sequence). The CDR3 bases are TGCAGTGCCAGGGGGGATACGCAGTATTTT. Amino acid sequence: CSARGDTQYF.

The chain uses TRBV27 and TRBJ2-7; tentatively, D is TRBD2 (6 bases). Germline V CDR1 and CDR2: MNHEY, SMNVEV (reference sequence). This CDR3 has 14 amino acids. Trimming cost V 0 bases and J 4 bases, with 10 bases left between them. CDR3 sequence (DNA): TGTGCCAGCAGTTTATCCGGGAGAGGATACGAGCAGTACTTC. This encodes CASSLSGRGYEQYF.

The chain uses TRBV28 and TRBJ1-1, with D maybe TRBD1 (5 bases). Germline CDR1 MDHEN, CDR2 SYDVKM. The CDR3 contains 13 residues. Trimming pared 4 bases from V and 4 bases from J, leaving 10 bases between. The CDR3, as DNA: TGTGCCAGCAGTTCCAGGGTGGGCACTGAAGCTTTCTTT. Amino acid sequence: CASSSRVGTEAFF.

This chain connects TRBV5-1 to TRBJ2-6; no clear D. The V end lost 7 bases, the J end lost 0 bases, and 11 bases lay between the germline ends. CDR1 SGHRS and CDR2 YFSETQ come from the germline V gene. CDR3 length: 15 residues. The CDR3: CASGKASSGANVLTF. In DNA form, the CDR3 reads TGCGCCAGCGGGAAAGCCTCCTCTGGGGCCAACGTCCTGACTTTC.

The chain employs TRBV6-1 and TRBJ2-1; maybe TRBD1 (6 bases). This CDR3 is 13 amino acids long. Germline V lookup: CDR1 MNHNS, CDR2 SASEGT. The germline V and J ends were trimmed by 8 bases and 4 bases, with 12 bases remaining between them. CDR3 protein: CASGGLLYNEQFF. In DNA form, the CDR3 reads TGTGCCAGCGGGGGCCTCCTGTACAATGAGCAGTTCTTC.

Concerning this clonotype: The junction departs from germline at one end; a sequencing error may be responsible. The chain joins TRBV5-1 to TRBJ2-6, with D maybe TRBD1 (7 bases). Germline values: CDR1 SGHRS, CDR2 YFSETQ. The CDR3 is made up of 13 amino acids. As DNA, the CDR3 is TGCGCCAGCAGCATCGTCCAGGGGGGAGTCCAGACTTTC. Protein sequence: CASSIVQGGVQTF.

The chain is built from TRBV20-1 and TRBJ2-5; 12 bases line up with TRBD2. CDR1 and CDR2 from the germline V gene are DFQATT and SNEGSKA (reference sequence). The CDR3 is 17 residues long. The ends lost 6 bases at V and 2 bases at J; junction bases unmatched: 13. The CDR3 DNA is TGCAGTGCCCCCCCCGAACTAGCGGGAGGAAGGCAAGAGACCCAGTACTTC. Translated, it gives CSAPPELAGGRQETQYF.

This chain connects TRBV3-1 to TRBJ2-1; 11 positions agree with TRBD2. Germline CDR1 LGHDT, CDR2 YNNKEL (reference sequence). CDR3 size: 17 residues. With V trimmed by 1 base and J by 5 bases, 7 bases remained unmatched. The chain's CDR3 is CASSQVPGTSGHNEQFF. The CDR3 coding sequence is TGTGCCAGCAGCCAAGTACCCGGGACTAGCGGCCACAATGAGCAGTTCTTC.

V and J are TRBV3-1 and TRBJ2-1, with 14 bases that match TRBD2. The trim removed 4 bases at V and 7 bases at J, leaving 0 bases unmatched. CDR1 LGHDT and CDR2 YNNKEL come from the germline V gene (reference sequence). The CDR3 totals 14 residues. CDR3 in amino acids: CASSRLAGGNEQFF. The DNA for the CDR3 is TGTGCCAGCAGCCGACTAGCGGGAGGGAATGAGCAGTTCTTC.

This rearrangement joins TRBV30 to TRBJ1-4; TRBD1 matches at 8 bases. This CDR3 spans 14 amino acids. Per germline, CDR1 GTSNPN and CDR2 SVGIG (reference sequence). V lost 1 base, J lost 8 bases, and 6 bases stayed unmatched. The CDR3 sequence: CAWSETGGDEKLFF. The CDR3 bases are TGTGCCTGGAGTGAAACAGGGGGGGACGAAAAACTGTTTTTT.

The V gene is TRBV12-3 or TRBV12-4, the J gene TRBJ1-2; D may be TRBD1 (5 bases). V lost 3 bases and J lost 7, with 9 bases in between. The CDR3 spans 12 residues. The CDR3 loop is CASSLTETGYTF. The DNA for the CDR3 is TGTGCCAGCAGTTTGACAGAAACTGGCTACACCTTC.

The chain has TRBV6-6 and TRBJ2-2; 11 nucleotides agree with TRBD1. CDR3 size: 16 residues. The germline CDR1 and CDR2 sequences are MNHNY and SVGAGI (reference sequence). The trim removed 4 bases at V and 3 bases at J, leaving 4 bases unmatched. The CDR3 sequence is CASSSRDRGYTGELFF. CDR3 nucleotides: TGTGCCAGCAGTTCCCGGGACAGGGGGTACACCGGGGAGCTGTTTTTT.

This clonotype was seen once. V gene TRBV6-2 or TRBV6-3 combines with J gene TRBJ2-7; 7 bases map to TRBD1. The CDR3 covers 12 residues. Germline V gives CDR1 MNHEY, CDR2 SVGEGT. V lost 8 bases, J lost 1 base, and 2 bases stayed unmatched. CDR3 nucleotide sequence: TGTGCCAGCCGGGACAGATCCTACGAGCAGTACTTC. Protein: CASRDRSYEQYF.

V is TRBV29-1 and J is TRBJ2-7; 9 bases are shared with TRBD1. The germline V gene has CDR1 SQVTM and CDR2 ANQGSEA. The CDR3 has 13 residues. The V gene end was trimmed by 7 bases and the J gene end by 6 bases; junction bases not matched to a gene: 10. The CDR3 bases are TGCAGCGGACAGTTACAGGGGGCCCTCGAGCAGTACTTC. As protein: CSGQLQGALEQYF.

The chain carries TRBV7-6 and TRBJ2-7; 7 bases line up with TRBD2. The CDR3 length is 13 residues. In germline, CDR1 is SGHVS, CDR2 FNYEAQ. V lost 4 bases to trimming and J lost 9 bases; unmatched junction nucleotides: 9. The CDR3 DNA reads TGTGCCAGCAGCTCATACGGCTCGGGAGGGCAGTACTTC. As protein: CASSSYGSGGQYF. The full variable domain, completed using reference TRBV7-6 and TRBJ2-7, is GAGVSQSPRYKVTKRGQDVALRCDPISGHVSLYWYRQALGQGPEFLTYFNYEAQQDKSGLPNDRFSAERPEGSISTLTIQRTEQRDSAMYRCASSSYGSGGQYFGPGTRLTVT.

This clonotype was counted a single time. The chain uses TRBV5-1 and TRBJ2-3; D is uncertain. In germline, CDR1 is SGHRS, CDR2 YFSETQ. V dropped 5 bases and J dropped 2 bases, with 6 bases sitting between them. The CDR3 covers 12 residues. The CDR3 nucleotides are TGCGCCAGCAGTAGAGCCACAGATACGCAGTATTTT. It codes for CASSRATDTQYF.

The rearrangement uses TRBV6-5 and TRBJ1-2; no definite D call. The CDR3 consists of 11 residues. V lost 7 bases and J 8 bases, leaving 11 bases between the germline ends. The germline CDR1 and CDR2 sequences are MNHEY and SVGAGI. Written as DNA, the CDR3 is TGTGCCAGCACATCACGAGAGGGCTACACCTTC. It codes for CASTSREGYTF.